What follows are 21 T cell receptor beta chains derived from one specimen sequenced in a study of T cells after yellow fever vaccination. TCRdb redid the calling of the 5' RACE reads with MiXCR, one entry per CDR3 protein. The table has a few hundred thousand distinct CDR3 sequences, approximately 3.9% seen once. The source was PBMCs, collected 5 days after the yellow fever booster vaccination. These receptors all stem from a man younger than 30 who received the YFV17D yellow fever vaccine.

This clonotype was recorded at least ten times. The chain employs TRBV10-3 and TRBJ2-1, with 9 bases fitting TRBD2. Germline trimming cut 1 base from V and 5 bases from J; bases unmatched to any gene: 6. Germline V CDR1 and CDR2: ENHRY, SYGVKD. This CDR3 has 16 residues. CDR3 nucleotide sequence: TGTGCCATCAGTGAGTACCCGGGACTAGCCCACAATGAGCAGTTCTTC. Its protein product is CAISEYPGLAHNEQFF.

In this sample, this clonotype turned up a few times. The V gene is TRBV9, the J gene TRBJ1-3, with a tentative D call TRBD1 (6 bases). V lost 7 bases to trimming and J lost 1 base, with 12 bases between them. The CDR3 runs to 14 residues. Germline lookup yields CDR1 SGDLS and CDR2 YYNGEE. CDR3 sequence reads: CASGYRESGNTIYF. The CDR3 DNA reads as TGTGCCAGCGGGTACAGGGAGTCTGGAAACACCATATATTTT. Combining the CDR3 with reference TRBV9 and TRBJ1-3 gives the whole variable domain DSGVTQTPKHLITATGQRVTLRCSPRSGDLSVYWYQQSLDQGLQFLIQYYNGEERAKGNILERFSAQQFPDLHSELNLSSLELGDSALYFCASGYRESGNTIYFGEGSWLTVV.

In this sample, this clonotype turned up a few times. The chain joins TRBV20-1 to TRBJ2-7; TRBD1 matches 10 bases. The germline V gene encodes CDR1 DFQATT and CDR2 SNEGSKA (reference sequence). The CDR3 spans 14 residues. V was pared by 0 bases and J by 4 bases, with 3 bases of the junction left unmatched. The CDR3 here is CSARDRTGGYEQYF. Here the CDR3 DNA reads TGCAGTGCTAGAGATCGGACAGGGGGATACGAGCAGTACTTC.

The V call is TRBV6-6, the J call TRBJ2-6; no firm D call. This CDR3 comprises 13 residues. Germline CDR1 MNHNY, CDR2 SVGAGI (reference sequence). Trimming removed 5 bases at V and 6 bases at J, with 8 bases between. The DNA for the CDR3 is TGTGCCAGCAGTCCCCCGCAGGCCAACGTCCTGACTTTC. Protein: CASSPPQANVLTF.

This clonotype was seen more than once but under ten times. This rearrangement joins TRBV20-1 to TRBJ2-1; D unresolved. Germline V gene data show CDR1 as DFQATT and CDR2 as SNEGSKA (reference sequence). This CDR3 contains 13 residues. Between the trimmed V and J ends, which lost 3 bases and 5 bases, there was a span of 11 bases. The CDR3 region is CSARYARNNEQFF. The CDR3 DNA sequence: TGCAGTGCTAGGTACGCCAGGAACAATGAGCAGTTCTTC.

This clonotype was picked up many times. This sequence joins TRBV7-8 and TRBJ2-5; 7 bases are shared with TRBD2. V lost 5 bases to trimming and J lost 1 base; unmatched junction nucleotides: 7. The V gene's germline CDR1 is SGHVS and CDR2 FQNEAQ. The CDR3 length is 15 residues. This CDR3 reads CASSPNWGGQETQYF. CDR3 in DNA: TGTGCCAGCAGCCCGAACTGGGGGGGCCAAGAGACCCAGTACTTC.

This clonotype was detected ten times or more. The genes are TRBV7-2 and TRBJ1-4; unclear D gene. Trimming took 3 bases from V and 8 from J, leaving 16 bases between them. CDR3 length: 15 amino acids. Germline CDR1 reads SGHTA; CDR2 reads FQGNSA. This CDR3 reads CASSFFGSPGEKLFF. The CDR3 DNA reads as TGTGCCAGCAGCTTTTTTGGTAGTCCAGGCGAAAAACTGTTTTTT.

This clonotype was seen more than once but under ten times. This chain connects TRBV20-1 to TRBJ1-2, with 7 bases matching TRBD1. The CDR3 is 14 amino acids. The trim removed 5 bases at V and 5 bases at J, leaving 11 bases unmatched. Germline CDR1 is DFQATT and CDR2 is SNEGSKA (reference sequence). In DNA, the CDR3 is TGCAGTGCTGCCGACAGGGCCAGTGGTTATGGCTACACCTTC. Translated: CSAADRASGYGYTF.

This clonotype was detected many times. As DNA, the CDR3 is TGCGCCAGCAGCCAAGTGTCGGGACTAGCGGGGTACAATGAGCAGTTCTTC. Residues: CASSQVSGLAGYNEQFF. The chain has TRBV4-1 and TRBJ2-1, with 13 bases identical to TRBD2. The CDR3 is 17 residues long. CDR1 is MGHRA, CDR2 YSYEKL, per germline. The trim removed 1 base at V and 4 bases at J, leaving 4 bases unmatched.

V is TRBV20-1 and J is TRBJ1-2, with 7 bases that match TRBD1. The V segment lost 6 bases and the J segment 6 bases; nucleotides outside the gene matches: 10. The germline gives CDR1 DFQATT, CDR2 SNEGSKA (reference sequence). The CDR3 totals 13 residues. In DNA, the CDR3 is TGCAGTGCCAAACAGGGGAAAATAGATGGCTACACCTTC. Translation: CSAKQGKIDGYTF.

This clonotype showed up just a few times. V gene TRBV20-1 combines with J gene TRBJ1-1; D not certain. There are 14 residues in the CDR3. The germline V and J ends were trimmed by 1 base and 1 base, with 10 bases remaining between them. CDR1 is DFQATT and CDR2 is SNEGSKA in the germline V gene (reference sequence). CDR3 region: CSARGGWENTEAFF. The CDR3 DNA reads TGCAGTGCTAGAGGGGGATGGGAGAACACTGAAGCTTTCTTT.

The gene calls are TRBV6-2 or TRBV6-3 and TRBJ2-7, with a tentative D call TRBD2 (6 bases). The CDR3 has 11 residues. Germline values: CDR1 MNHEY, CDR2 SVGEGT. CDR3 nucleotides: TGTGCCAGCAGTCTCGGGACTGAGCTGTACGTC. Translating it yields CASSLGTELYV.

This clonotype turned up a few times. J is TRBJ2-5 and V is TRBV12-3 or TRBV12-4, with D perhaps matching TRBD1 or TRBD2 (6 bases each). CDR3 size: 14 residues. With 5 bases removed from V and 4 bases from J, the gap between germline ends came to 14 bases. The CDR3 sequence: CASSPTGAPETQYF. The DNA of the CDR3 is TGTGCCAGCAGTCCCACGGGGGCCCCAGAGACCCAGTACTTC.

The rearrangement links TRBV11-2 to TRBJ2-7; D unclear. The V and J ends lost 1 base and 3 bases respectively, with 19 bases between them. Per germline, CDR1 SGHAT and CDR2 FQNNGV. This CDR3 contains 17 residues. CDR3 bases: TGTGCCAGCAGCTTAGGAGCAGGCTTACTACGCGTCTACGAGCAGTACGTC. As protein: CASSLGAGLLRVYEQYV.

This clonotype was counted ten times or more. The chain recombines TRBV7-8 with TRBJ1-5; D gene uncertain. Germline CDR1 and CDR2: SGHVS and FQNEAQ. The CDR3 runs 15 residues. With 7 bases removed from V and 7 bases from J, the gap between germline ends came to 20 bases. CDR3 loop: CASTARRGVEQPQHF. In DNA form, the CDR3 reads TGTGCCAGCACCGCCCGGCGGGGTGTTGAGCAGCCCCAGCATTTT.

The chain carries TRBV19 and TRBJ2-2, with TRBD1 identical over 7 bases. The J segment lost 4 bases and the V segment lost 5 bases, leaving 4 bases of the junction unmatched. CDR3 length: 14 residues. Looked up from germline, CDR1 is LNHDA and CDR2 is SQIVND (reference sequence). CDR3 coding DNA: TGTGCCAGTAGTCGGGACAGCACCACCGGGGAGCTGTTTTTT. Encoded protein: CASSRDSTTGELFF. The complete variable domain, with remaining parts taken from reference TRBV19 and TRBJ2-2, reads DGGITQSPKYLFRKEGQNVTLSCEQNLNHDAMYWYRQDPGQGLRLIYYSQIVNDFQKGDIAEGYSVSREKKESFPLTVTSAQKNPTAFYLCASSRDSTTGELFFGEGSRLTVL.

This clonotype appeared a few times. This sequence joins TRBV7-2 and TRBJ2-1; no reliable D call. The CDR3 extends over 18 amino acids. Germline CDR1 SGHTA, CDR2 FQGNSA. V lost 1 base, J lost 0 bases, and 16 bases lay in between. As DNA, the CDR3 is TGTGCCAGCAGCTTAGTGGTGGTTGCCGTCAACTCCTACAATGAGCAGTTCTTC. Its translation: CASSLVVVAVNSYNEQFF. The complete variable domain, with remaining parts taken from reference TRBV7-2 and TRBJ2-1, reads GAGVSQSPSNKVTEKGKDVELRCDPISGHTALYWYRQSLGQGLEFLIYFQGNSAPDKSGLPSDRFSAERTGGSVSTLTIQRTQQEDSAVYLCASSLVVVAVNSYNEQFFGPGTRLTVL.

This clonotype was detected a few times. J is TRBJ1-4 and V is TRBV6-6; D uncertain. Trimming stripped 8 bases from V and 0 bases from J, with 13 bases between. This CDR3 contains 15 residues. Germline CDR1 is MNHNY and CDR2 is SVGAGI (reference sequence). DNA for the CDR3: TGTGCCAGCCTAGAGACGGTCGCAACTAATGAAAAACTGTTTTTT. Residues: CASLETVATNEKLFF.

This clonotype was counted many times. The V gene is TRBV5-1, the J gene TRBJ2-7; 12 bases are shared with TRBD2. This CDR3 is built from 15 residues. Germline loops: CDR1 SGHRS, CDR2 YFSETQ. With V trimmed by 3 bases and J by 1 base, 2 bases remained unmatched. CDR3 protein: CASSSTSGGSYEQYF. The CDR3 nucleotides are TGCGCCAGCAGCTCGACTAGCGGGGGATCCTACGAGCAGTACTTC.

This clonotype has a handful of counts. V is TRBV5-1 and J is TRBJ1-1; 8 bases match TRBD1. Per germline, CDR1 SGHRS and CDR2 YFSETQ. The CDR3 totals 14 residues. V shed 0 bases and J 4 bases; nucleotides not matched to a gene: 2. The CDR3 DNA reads TGCGCCAGCAGCTTGGGACAGGGGATCACTGAAGCTTTCTTT. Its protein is CASSLGQGITEAFF.

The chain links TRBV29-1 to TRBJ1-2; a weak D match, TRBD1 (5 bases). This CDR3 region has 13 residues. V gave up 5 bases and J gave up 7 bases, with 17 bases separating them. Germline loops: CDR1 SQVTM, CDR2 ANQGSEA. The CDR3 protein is CSVRREGRGGYTF. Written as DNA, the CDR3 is TGCAGCGTTCGTCGAGAGGGGCGCGGTGGCTACACCTTC.